Below are 8 T cell receptor beta chains sequenced from a single sample in a study of T cell repertoires in cytomegalovirus infection. MiXCR, run by TCRdb on the reads, gives a single entry per CDR3 protein. The table records roughly 700,000 distinct CDR3 sequences, 33% of them present only once. No antigen has been identified for these receptors. Sequencing was performed on cultured PBMCs, taken from culture after CMV antigen stimulation. The receptors here all came from a human donor in good health (CMV status not recorded). Some clones in this sample may be carry-over from other donors' samples.

In its sample, this clonotype was seen a few times. The chain links TRBV28 to TRBJ1-5; D gene uncertain. CDR1 MDHEN and CDR2 SYDVKM come from the germline V gene. CDR3 length: 12 amino acids. Trimming removed 4 bases from V and 7 bases from J, with 8 bases in between. CDR3 protein: CASSSQSQPQHF. The CDR3 DNA follows: TGTGCCAGCAGTTCCCAGTCACAGCCCCAGCATTTT.

A few counts support this clonotype. The J gene is TRBJ2-7, the V gene TRBV6-6; D is possibly TRBD1 (5 bases). Germline values: CDR1 MNHNY, CDR2 SVGAGI (reference sequence). V lost 2 bases to trimming and J lost 2 bases, with 10 bases between them. This CDR3 has 14 amino acids. CDR3 in DNA: TGTGCCAGCAGTTACCGGACACCTCCCTACGAGCAGTACTTC. Translated: CASSYRTPPYEQYF.

The chain joins TRBV7-2 to TRBJ2-1; D remains unclear. In germline, CDR1 is SGHTA, CDR2 FQGNSA. CDR3 length: 17 residues. Trimming pared 5 bases from V and 0 bases from J, leaving 17 bases between. The CDR3 loop reads CASSPVRRGNSYNEQFF. CDR3 bases: TGTGCCAGCAGCCCTGTGAGGCGAGGTAACTCCTACAATGAGCAGTTCTTC.

This clonotype was counted a few times. The chain combines TRBV28 with TRBJ2-2; D not resolved. This CDR3 has 13 residues. V lost 4 bases to trimming and J lost 3 bases, with 6 bases between them. Germline V gene lookup returns CDR1 MDHEN and CDR2 SYDVKM. This chain's CDR3 is CASSSTDTGELFF. CDR3 bases: TGTGCCAGCAGTTCCACGGACACCGGGGAGCTGTTTTTT.

A few counts support this clonotype. V is TRBV28 and J is TRBJ1-2; TRBD1 might be the D (5 bases). The CDR3 runs to 16 residues. Germline V gives CDR1 MDHEN, CDR2 SYDVKM. Trimming cost V 6 bases and J 1 base, with 18 bases left between them. The CDR3 protein is CASSFHRDGLNYGYTF. DNA of the CDR3: TGTGCCAGCAGCTTCCATCGGGACGGACTTAACTATGGCTACACCTTC.

This chain joins TRBV18 and TRBJ1-2; unclear D gene. CDR1 is KGHSH, CDR2 LQKENI, per germline. CDR3 length: 13 amino acids. Between the trimmed V and J ends, which lost 2 bases and 6 bases, there was a span of 10 bases. The chain's CDR3 is CASSPDNRNGYTF. In DNA, the CDR3 is TGTGCCAGCTCACCAGATAATCGGAATGGCTACACCTTC. Using reference TRBV18 and TRBJ1-2 for the parts outside the CDR3, the full variable domain is NAGVMQNPRHLVRRRGQEARLRCSPMKGHSHVYWYRQLPEEGLKFMVYLQKENIIDESGMPKERFSAEFPKEGPSILRIQQVVRGDSAAYFCASSPDNRNGYTFGSGTRLTVV.

V is TRBV7-8 and J is TRBJ2-5; D uncertain. Trimming took 1 base from V and 4 from J, leaving 19 bases between them. Germline V gives CDR1 SGHVS, CDR2 FQNEAQ. CDR3 length: 17 amino acids. For the CDR3, the DNA is TGTGCCAGCAGCTTAGTACGGTTAGGCCGGACGCGAGAGACCCAGTACTTC. Protein: CASSLVRLGRTRETQYF. Using reference TRBV7-8 and TRBJ2-5 for the parts outside the CDR3, the full variable domain is GAGVSQSPRYKVAKRGQDVALRCDPISGHVSLFWYQQALGQGPEFLTYFQNEAQLDKSGLPSDRFFAERPEGSVSTLKIQRTQQEDSAVYLCASSLVRLGRTRETQYFGPGTRLLVL.

This chain links TRBV12-3 or TRBV12-4 with TRBJ1-5; D ambiguous. The CDR3 has 14 residues. Trimming removed 5 bases at V and 5 bases at J, with 13 bases between. CDR3 sequence (DNA): TGTGCCAGCAGTCAAGACCCCGGATATCAGCCCCAGCATTTT. Translating it yields CASSQDPGYQPQHF.